A single T cell receptor beta chain is shown here with its context. The sample belongs to a study of T cells in Graves' hyperthyroidism and ophthalmopathy. Germline CDR1 reads MNHEY; CDR2 reads SVGEGT. This CDR3 region has 14 residues. Trimming cost V 2 bases and J 6 bases, with 11 bases left between them. TCR beta CDR3 regions were amplified from RNA transcripts. First-round RT-PCR with HTBI primers amplified the TCR CDR3 region. TCRdb reprocessed the multiplex PCR reads via MiXCR and lists one record per CDR3 protein. The data contain about 690,000 distinct CDR3 sequences, 15% to 20% of them singletons.

Source material: blood. The chain has TRBV6-2 or TRBV6-3 and TRBJ2-1; no reliable D call. This TCR came from a man in his fifties or sixties with Graves' hyperthyroidism. The CDR3 nucleotides are TGTGCCAGCAGTTACGGATTTAGAGGCAATGAGCAGTTCTTC. Its protein is CASSYGFRGNEQFF.